Detailed here is one T cell receptor (beta chain). Its antigen target is currently unknown. No quality values exist for individual bases; no much larger clone is one base distant. The data originate from a study of CD8 T cells in Susac syndrome (dated by TCRdb to 2018 to 2020). About the full investigation: Whether CD8+ T cell activation and differentiation in Susac syndrome was antigen driven was tested using repertoire sequencing. The investigation overall reported the following: The study acknowledged that relatively few individuals were included in the TCR sequencing and HLA analysis.

Peripheral blood CD8+ and CD4+ T cells from healthy donors, Susac syndrome patients and multiple sclerosis patients were profiled by high-throughput TCR beta sequencing. The healthy donors served as controls matched for age and sex. Bulk CD8+ and CD4+ T cells were purified magnetically by negative isolation, whereas CD8+ TEMRA cells were enriched by FACS. Blood was drawn into EDTA tubes, processed within 24 hours, and PBMCs were isolated by density gradient centrifugation. PBMCs intended for TCR sequencing were cryopreserved in liquid nitrogen and were subsequently thawed in a 37 degrees C water bath. The sorted or isolated CD4+, CD8+ and CD8+ TEMRA cells had a purity of 90% or higher. For CDR1 and CDR2, the germline V gene (reference sequence) lists LNHNV and YYDKDF. The CDR3 runs 17 amino acids, cysteine and phenylalanine included. Of the read, only the CDR3 DNA is kept; its 51 bases are in frame from base 1. V is shortened by 1 base, J by 3 bases, and the region joining them spans 16 bases.

RNA was extracted using the RNeasy kit, and 0.5 to 1 microgram was reverse transcribed with random hexamers. TCR beta CDR3 regions were amplified with the immunoSEQ multiplex PCR assay covering 54 Vbeta and 13 Jbeta segments. PCR amplification bias was corrected using a synthetic template baseline for primer optimization and computational correction. The original pipeline was this. Reads were annotated to V, D and J genes per IMGT and analyzed with immunoSEQ Analyzer, keeping only productive sequences. Clonality was computed as one minus Shannon entropy normalized by log2 of the number of productive unique sequences. Public and private clones were assessed among the 100 most prevalent clones of each patient and control. A clone was defined as Susac-specific if it was absent from the healthy and MS cohorts, from some 1,100 published viral clones and from other ImmuneACCESS disease sequences. In TCRdb, the public reads were trimmed at Q25 with fastp and aligned with MiXCR, with productive beta chains retained. CDR3 protein duplicates are merged, each entry listing the most common genes and DNA. The V and J calls reflect TCRdb's pipeline rather than the authors' work. This sample holds about 120,000 distinct CDR3 sequences; roughly 94% were observed only once. Together, the top ten hold 0.095% to 0.1% of the sample.

The sequenced sample consisted of CD4+ T cells from PBMCs. The chain is made from TRBV15 and TRBJ2-1; no D gene can be assigned with confidence. The TCR comes from a human donor in good health. The CDR3 is CATSRARSEVGYNEQFF. DNA sequence: TGTGCCACCAGCAGAGCCCGCAGTGAGGTGGGCTACAATGAGCAGTTCTTC.